What follows are 13 T cell receptor beta chains derived from one specimen sequenced in a study of CD8 T cells in Susac syndrome. RNA, at roughly 0.5 to 1 ug, was reverse transcribed with random hexamers. TCRdb independently ran MiXCR on the immunoSEQ multiplex PCR reads; one entry per CDR3 protein. The sample shows 150,000 to 200,000 distinct CDR3 sequences, about 95% of them seen only once. Sequenced material: CD4+ T cells from PBMCs. The receptors come from a human donor with multiple sclerosis.

V is TRBV20-1 and J is TRBJ1-2, with D perhaps matching TRBD1 (6 bases). Germline values: CDR1 DFQATT, CDR2 SNEGSKA (reference sequence). With 8 bases removed from V and 8 bases from J, the gap between germline ends came to 21 bases. The CDR3 extends over 13 amino acids. The CDR3: CSPSPGPGGGYTF. The CDR3 DNA reads as TGCAGTCCCAGCCCCGGGCCCGGGGGCGGCTACACCTTC.

The chain recombines TRBV29-1 with TRBJ2-1; unclear D gene. The V end was cut by 6 bases, the J end by 0 bases, with 15 bases between. The CDR3 has 15 residues. CDR1 is SQVTM and CDR2 is ANQGSEA in the germline V gene. The CDR3 DNA reads TGCAGCGTCCAAAGGGCCAGGAGCTCCTACAATGAGCAGTTCTTC. This translates into CSVQRARSSYNEQFF.

The chain recombines TRBV29-1 with TRBJ2-7; D may correspond to TRBD1 or TRBD2 (5 bases each). In germline, CDR1 is SQVTM, CDR2 ANQGSEA. Trimming cost V 6 bases and J 6 bases, with 18 bases left between them. CDR3 length: 13 amino acids. CDR3 bases: TGCAGCGTCACCGGGACGTTGCCTGGCGAGCAGTACTTC. Its translation: CSVTGTLPGEQYF.

This chain joins TRBV4-1 and TRBJ1-2; D call uncertain. CDR3 length: 13 residues. Per germline, CDR1 MGHRA and CDR2 YSYEKL. V lost 3 bases and J 12 bases, leaving 17 bases between the germline ends. The CDR3 nucleotides are TGCGCCAGCAGCCAGCCGGACGGTTACGGCCACACCTTC. As protein: CASSQPDGYGHTF.

This chain links TRBV7-8 with TRBJ2-7; maybe TRBD1 (6 bases). Germline V gives CDR1 SGHVS, CDR2 FQNEAQ. Trimming cost V 2 bases and J 3 bases, with 11 bases left between them. CDR3 length: 14 amino acids. The CDR3 DNA is TGTGCCAGCAGCTTATCCCAGGACAGCTACGAGCAGTACTTC. It codes for CASSLSQDSYEQYF.

The J gene is TRBJ1-1, the V gene TRBV29-1; 7 nucleotides line up with TRBD1. The germline V gene has CDR1 SQVTM and CDR2 ANQGSEA. The CDR3 totals 11 residues. Unmatched junction bases numbered 7, after V lost 6 bases and J lost 9 bases. The CDR3 nucleotides read TGCAGCGTAGCCACAGGGGCTAAAGCTTTCTTT. Encoded protein: CSVATGAKAFF.

The CDR3 loop reads CSAVGDNYGYTF. CDR3 nucleotides: TGCAGTGCCGTTGGGGATAACTATGGCTACACCTTC. V gene TRBV20-1 combines with J gene TRBJ1-2; D remains ambiguous. CDR1 and CDR2 (germline): DFQATT, SNEGSKA (reference sequence). This CDR3 has 12 residues. With 6 bases removed from V and 1 base from J, the gap between germline ends came to 9 bases.

This chain links TRBV4-1 with TRBJ1-2; no reliable D call. Trimming removed 1 base at V and 4 bases at J, with 10 bases between. The CDR3 is 14 amino acids. Per the germline V gene, CDR1 is MGHRA and CDR2 is YSYEKL. The CDR3 protein is CASSQVLAFYGYTF. The DNA of the CDR3 is TGCGCCAGCAGCCAAGTCCTCGCCTTCTATGGCTACACCTTC.

The V gene is TRBV3-1, the J gene TRBJ2-2; 11 bases match TRBD1. Germline CDR1 LGHDT, CDR2 YNNKEL (reference sequence). V was clipped by 4 bases and J by 5 bases; unmatched bases: 3. This CDR3 has 15 amino acids. Here the CDR3 DNA reads TGTGCCAGCAGCCTGGGACAGGGGGAAACCGGGGAGCTGTTTTTT. Translation gives CASSLGQGETGELFF.

The rearrangement joins TRBV27 to TRBJ1-3, with no clear D. The CDR3 runs 15 residues. V dropped 4 bases and J dropped 2 bases, with 12 bases sitting between them. Germline V lookup: CDR1 MNHEY, CDR2 SMNVEV (reference sequence). The CDR3 sequence: CASSYRGMPGNTIYF. CDR3 DNA sequence: TGTGCCAGCAGTTATCGGGGAATGCCTGGAAACACCATATATTTT.

There are a few counts of this clonotype. This rearrangement joins TRBV13 to TRBJ2-7; D uncertain. CDR3 length: 12 amino acids. Germline values: CDR1 PRHDT, CDR2 FYEKMQ (reference sequence). V was clipped by 2 bases and J by 4 bases, with 6 bases between them. This CDR3 is CASSLQVYEQYF. CDR3 nucleotide sequence: TGTGCCAGCAGCTTACAGGTTTACGAGCAGTACTTC.

The chain couples TRBV5-1 to TRBJ2-7; D not certain. There are 14 residues in the CDR3. The germline CDR1 and CDR2 sequences are SGHRS and YFSETQ. The V gene lost 4 bases and the J gene lost 2 bases, with 13 bases spanning the gap. The CDR3 protein is CASSTNWPPYEQYF. The CDR3 DNA reads TGCGCCAGCAGCACCAATTGGCCCCCCTACGAGCAGTACTTC.

This chain joins TRBV7-9 and TRBJ1-1; D is unclear. The CDR3 totals 13 residues. Germline assignment: CDR1 SEHNR and CDR2 FQNEAQ (reference sequence). Trimming cost V 6 bases and J 0 bases, with 8 bases left between them. CDR3 protein: CASSPQMNTEAFF. CDR3 DNA sequence: TGTGCCAGCAGTCCACAGATGAACACTGAAGCTTTCTTT.